This T cell receptor (beta chain) originates from a study of regulatory T cells in long-lasting Graves disease. HTBI primers from iRepertoire and Arm-PCR of CDR3 regions yielded the TCR beta libraries. TCRdb passed the multiplex PCR reads through MiXCR, listing each CDR3 protein once. This sample has roughly 400,000 distinct CDR3 sequences, with about 20% found just once. This clonotype was observed at least ten times. The time point was: persistent/refractory GD, antithyroid drugs over 5 years with positive TRAb. From RNA extracted from PBMCs, the TCR library was made. This specimen consisted of peripheral blood mononuclear cells (PBMCs), obtained when the disease was refractory, from a patient treated with antithyroid drugs. This receptor was taken from a female donor with Graves disease.

CDR3 sequence (DNA): TGCAGTGCTAGTTTGGATGCTCGAGGGGGGGAGCTGTTTTTT. It codes for CSASLDARGGELFF. The rearrangement links TRBV20-1 to TRBJ2-2, with a tentative D call TRBD2 (5 bases). The CDR3 totals 14 residues. Germline CDR1 is DFQATT and CDR2 is SNEGSKA (reference sequence). Trimming took off 3 bases at V and 8 bases at J, with 16 bases between the two ends.